A single sample gave rise to the 30 T cell receptor beta chains below, sequenced in a study of T-cell reconstitution after alpha-beta-depleted transplantation in children. Molecular barcoding with unique molecular identifiers was used for the TCRbeta library. One entry per CDR3 protein, called by TCRdb with MiXCR from the PCR reads. The repertoire includes fewer than 550,000 distinct CDR3 sequences, about 11% of them detected once, and roughly 6% sits in the top ten. The specimen comprised PBMCs from the stem cell graft donor, sampled from the stem cell graft. Receptors originate from a human donor who donated a stem cell graft to a child with acute myeloid leukemia.

The sample holds a few counts of this clonotype. The rearrangement links TRBV20-1 to TRBJ2-1; 12 bases agree with TRBD2. The CDR3 has 20 residues. V shed 1 base and J 2 bases; nucleotides not matched to a gene: 15. Germline CDR1 reads DFQATT; CDR2 reads SNEGSKA (reference sequence). The DNA of the CDR3 is TGCAGTGCTAGAGTATCGTCTAGCGGGAGGGCCGAAGTAGCCTACAATGAGCAGTTCTTC. Encoded protein: CSARVSSSGRAEVAYNEQFF.

This clonotype has just a few counts. The V call is TRBV4-1, the J call TRBJ2-7, with D perhaps assigned TRBD1 or TRBD2 (5 bases each). Trimming took 3 bases from V and 3 from J, leaving 9 bases between them. Germline-derived CDR1 and CDR2 are MGHRA and YSYEKL. The CDR3 length is 13 residues. The CDR3 sequence: CASSHGDGYEQYF. CDR3 in DNA: TGCGCCAGCAGCCATGGGGACGGCTACGAGCAGTACTTC.

This clonotype was seen a handful of times. The chain links TRBV5-1 to TRBJ2-1; 11 nucleotides agree with TRBD2. This CDR3 is built from 17 residues. CDR1 is SGHRS, CDR2 YFSETQ, per germline. V lost 4 bases and J lost 6; bases outside the gene matches: 12. CDR3 region: CASSPTGTSGNSNEQFF. CDR3 nucleotides: TGCGCCAGCAGCCCCACTGGGACTAGCGGAAACTCCAATGAGCAGTTCTTC.

This clonotype has ten or more counts. The rearrangement uses TRBV4-1 and TRBJ1-5; the D is unclear. The length of the CDR3 is 15 residues. The V end lost 0 bases, the J end lost 7 bases, and 13 bases lay between the germline ends. Per germline, CDR1 MGHRA and CDR2 YSYEKL. The CDR3 DNA is TGCGCCAGCAGCCAAGAGTCAGTAGACAAGCAGCCCCAGCATTTT. This translates into CASSQESVDKQPQHF.

Only a few counts were recorded for this clonotype. The genes are TRBV5-1 and TRBJ1-2; no clear D. The length of the CDR3 is 16 residues. V lost 0 bases to trimming and J lost 6 bases, with 18 bases between them. The V gene's germline CDR1 is SGHRS and CDR2 YFSETQ. The CDR3 protein is CASSLERAGEKDGYTF. CDR3 DNA sequence: TGCGCCAGCAGCTTGGAGCGGGCGGGAGAGAAGGATGGCTACACCTTC.

J is TRBJ2-5 and V is TRBV7-2; 9 bases fit TRBD2. The CDR3 extends over 16 amino acids. J was trimmed by 2 bases and V by 0 bases; bases with no gene match: 4. The germline V gene encodes CDR1 SGHTA and CDR2 FQGNSA. The CDR3 loop reads CASSLATSGSQETQYF. In DNA, the CDR3 is TGTGCCAGCAGCTTAGCGACTAGCGGTAGTCAAGAGACCCAGTACTTC.

This clonotype was counted a few times. The chain is built from TRBV5-1 and TRBJ1-2; no reliable D call. CDR1 is SGHRS, CDR2 YFSETQ, per germline. V shed 7 bases and J shed 1 base, with 11 bases lying between them. The CDR3 is 13 amino acids. DNA of the CDR3: TGCGCCAGCGGGGATCAGGTTAACTATGGCTACACCTTC. Translated: CASGDQVNYGYTF.

CDR3 region: CASSLWTGRGYGYTF. CDR3 sequence (DNA): TGTGCCAGCAGCCTATGGACAGGACGCGGCTATGGCTACACCTTC. The V gene is TRBV11-3, the J gene TRBJ1-2; TRBD1 aligns across 7 bases. The CDR3 extends over 15 amino acids. Looked up from germline, CDR1 is SGHNT and CDR2 is YENEEA. With 5 bases clipped from V and 4 bases from J, the junction kept 10 bases outside the gene matches.

This clonotype has just a few counts. The J gene is TRBJ2-7, the V gene TRBV2; 7 bases line up with TRBD2. This CDR3 spans 13 amino acids. V gave up 5 bases and J gave up 3 bases; unmatched junction bases: 4. Germline V gene data show CDR1 as SNHLY and CDR2 as FYNNEI. The CDR3 sequence is CASSPRTSYEQYV. The CDR3 DNA is TGTGCCAGCAGTCCCCGGACTAGCTACGAGCAGTACGTC.

The rearrangement joins TRBV15 to TRBJ2-5; no definite D call. The V and J ends lost 4 bases and 0 bases respectively, with 6 bases between them. The CDR3 has 13 amino acids. Germline CDR1 LNHNV, CDR2 YYDKDF (reference sequence). The CDR3 loop reads CATSTKYQETQYF. The CDR3 nucleotides read TGTGCCACCAGCACGAAGTACCAAGAGACCCAGTACTTC.

The chain uses TRBV7-8 and TRBJ2-5; either TRBD1 or TRBD2 may supply D (5 bases each). CDR1 is SGHVS, CDR2 FQNEAQ, per germline. This CDR3 is built from 15 residues. V lost 0 bases and J lost 2, with 10 bases in between. Written as DNA, the CDR3 is TGTGCCAGCAGCTTAGCGTGGGGGACGCAAGAGACCCAGTACTTC. It encodes CASSLAWGTQETQYF.

CDR3 protein: CASSFTLAGGPTDTQYF. The CDR3 DNA is TGCGCCAGCAGCTTCACTCTAGCGGGAGGGCCCACAGATACGCAGTATTTT. This chain uses TRBV5-1 with TRBJ2-3, with 12 bases fitting TRBD2. This CDR3 region has 17 residues. Germline values: CDR1 SGHRS, CDR2 YFSETQ. Trimming took 2 bases from V and 2 from J; bases not matched to a gene: 6.

This clonotype occurred a few times. The chain is built from TRBV15 and TRBJ1-5; D not certain. The germline gives CDR1 LNHNV, CDR2 YYDKDF (reference sequence). The CDR3 loop spans 15 amino acids. Trimming removed 0 bases at V and 2 bases at J, with 8 bases between. The DNA for the CDR3 is TGTGCCACCAGCAGAGATCGGGCGGGCAATCAGCCCCAGCATTTT. It codes for CATSRDRAGNQPQHF.

Turning to this clonotype: This sequence may be a read error, since a much larger clone differs from it by one base. The CDR3 end shows no conserved phenylalanine or tryptophan, and so a read error is likely. This rearrangement joins TRBV5-1 to TRBJ2-4; TRBD1 matches 8 bases. After removal of 4 bases from V and 5 bases from J, the junction contained 2 bases not matched to a gene. CDR3 size: 13 residues. Looked up from germline, CDR1 is SGHRS and CDR2 is YFSETQ. The CDR3 DNA follows: TGCGCCAGCAGCCCGGGACAGGAAAACATTCAGTACTCC. The encoded protein is CASSPGQENIQYS.

The table lists this clonotype with a few counts. The genes are TRBV7-9 and TRBJ2-2, with 7 bases lining up with TRBD1. This CDR3 has 14 residues. Per the germline V gene, CDR1 is SEHNR and CDR2 is FQNEAQ (reference sequence). J was trimmed by 6 bases and V by 5 bases; bases with no gene match: 6. CDR3 loop: CASSIHRGPGELFF. The CDR3 DNA sequence: TGTGCCAGCAGCATCCACAGGGGCCCCGGGGAGCTGTTTTTT.

This clonotype has a handful of counts. The chain employs TRBV7-6 and TRBJ2-3; D is unclear. The ends were cut back, 5 bases at V and 1 base at J, with 19 bases in the middle. Germline CDR1 and CDR2: SGHVS and FNYEAQ. This CDR3 contains 17 residues. This CDR3 is CASSPSVHNPGTDTQYF. DNA of the CDR3: TGTGCCAGCAGCCCCTCGGTCCATAACCCAGGCACAGATACGCAGTATTTT.

The chain employs TRBV20-1 and TRBJ1-5; D unresolved. This CDR3 has 12 residues. V gave up 4 bases and J gave up 5 bases, with 9 bases separating them. Germline V lookup: CDR1 DFQATT, CDR2 SNEGSKA (reference sequence). CDR3 DNA sequence: TGCAGTGCTACCCATATAGATCAGCCCCAGCATTTT. Its translation is CSATHIDQPQHF.

The V call is TRBV7-3, the J call TRBJ2-3; 7 bases agree with TRBD2. Per germline, CDR1 SGHTA and CDR2 FQGTGA. This CDR3 contains 15 residues. The V gene end was trimmed by 3 bases and the J gene end by 7 bases; junction bases not matched to a gene: 10. As DNA, the CDR3 is TGTGCCAGCAGCTTTGGCGGGAGAGGTCCCCATACGCAGTATTTT. It translates to CASSFGGRGPHTQYF.

The gene calls are TRBV2 and TRBJ2-2, with 10 bases lining up with TRBD1. The J segment lost 6 bases and the V segment lost 6 bases, leaving 13 bases of the junction unmatched. Germline CDR1 SNHLY, CDR2 FYNNEI. This CDR3 region has 17 residues. CDR3 in DNA: TGTGCCAGCAGCGATGACAGGGGGCGGACCTTTGCCGGGGAGCTGTTTTTT. Protein sequence: CASSDDRGRTFAGELFF.

In its sample, this clonotype was seen a few times. The V call is TRBV7-9, the J call TRBJ2-1; the match to TRBD1 covers 7 bases. The germline gives CDR1 SEHNR, CDR2 FQNEAQ (reference sequence). The CDR3 is made up of 16 amino acids. V trimming: 4 bases; J trimming: 0 bases; junction bases outside the gene matches: 6. As DNA, the CDR3 is TGTGCCAGCAGCTCGACAGGGACCCCCTCCTACAATGAGCAGTTCTTC. Residues: CASSSTGTPSYNEQFF.

DNA for the CDR3: TGTGCCAGCAGCGTAGCTATGCAGGGCGAGCAGTACTTC. This codes for CASSVAMQGEQYF. The chain carries TRBV9 and TRBJ2-7; maybe TRBD1 (5 bases). The germline V and J ends were trimmed by 0 bases and 6 bases, with 10 bases remaining between them. The germline V gene encodes CDR1 SGDLS and CDR2 YYNGEE. The length of the CDR3 is 13 residues.

This clonotype has ten or more counts. This chain uses TRBV20-1 with TRBJ2-5; D perhaps matches TRBD1 (5 bases). This CDR3 is 16 amino acids long. Trimming pared 6 bases from V and 7 bases from J, leaving 27 bases between. Germline CDR1 reads DFQATT; CDR2 reads SNEGSKA (reference sequence). In DNA form, the CDR3 reads TGCAGTGCCCATTTAACCGGGCCCCGCGAAAGGGGGACCCAGTACTTC. Protein sequence: CSAHLTGPRERGTQYF.

This clonotype was observed a handful of times. The rearrangement links TRBV12-3 or TRBV12-4 to TRBJ2-4; TRBD1 matches 7 bases. The ends lost 5 bases at V and 0 bases at J; junction bases unmatched: 7. This CDR3 has 16 residues. CDR3 sequence reads: CASSQGTVLAKNIQYF. The CDR3, as DNA: TGTGCCAGCAGTCAAGGGACAGTTCTAGCCAAAAACATTCAGTACTTC.

This clonotype was detected a few times. The V and J genes are TRBV7-9 and TRBJ1-1, with 8 nucleotides matching TRBD1. J was trimmed by 3 bases and V by 5 bases; bases with no gene match: 5. The CDR3 runs 14 residues. CDR1 is SEHNR, CDR2 FQNEAQ, per germline (reference sequence). As DNA, the CDR3 is TGTGCCAGCAGCAACAGGGGGGAATACACTGAAGCTTTCTTT. Its translation is CASSNRGEYTEAFF.

This clonotype was detected only a few times. CDR3 sequence reads: CSARLPEGAVDTQYF. DNA of the CDR3: TGCAGTGCTAGACTCCCAGAAGGGGCAGTGGATACGCAGTATTTT. The chain carries TRBV20-1 and TRBJ2-3; a weak D match, TRBD1 (5 bases). Trimming took off 2 bases at V and 6 bases at J, with 18 bases between the two ends. The CDR3 runs 15 residues. Germline loops: CDR1 DFQATT, CDR2 SNEGSKA (reference sequence).

The chain employs TRBV7-9 and TRBJ2-2, with 7 bases fitting TRBD2. The V and J ends lost 5 bases and 1 base, in that order; junction bases with no gene match: 7. Looked up from germline, CDR1 is SEHNR and CDR2 is FQNEAQ (reference sequence). The CDR3 sequence is 16 residues long. The CDR3 nucleotides are TGTGCCAGCAGCCCCTTCGGGACTAAGAACACCGGGGAGCTGTTTTTT. It encodes CASSPFGTKNTGELFF.

A few counts support this clonotype. This CDR3 reads CASSLGLADGGTQYF. The CDR3 nucleotides are TGTGCCAGCAGCTTAGGACTAGCGGACGGTGGTACGCAGTATTTT. This chain links TRBV7-2 with TRBJ2-3, with 9 nucleotides matching TRBD2. Looked up from germline, CDR1 is SGHTA and CDR2 is FQGNSA. The CDR3 extends over 15 amino acids. Trimming removed 1 base from V and 8 bases from J; junction bases left unmatched: 7.

DNA for the CDR3: TGTGCCAGCAGTTTGGGGCAGTCTAAGGCCCAGCATTTT. Its protein product is CASSLGQSKAQHF. The V call is TRBV12-3 or TRBV12-4, the J call TRBJ1-5; TRBD1 might be the D (5 bases). CDR3 length: 13 amino acids. V lost 3 bases to trimming and J lost 11 bases, with 14 bases between them.

CDR3 in DNA: TGCGCCAGCAGCCTTATAGCGGGAGCGGGTTACAATGAGCAGTTCTTC. Translation gives CASSLIAGAGYNEQFF. This chain links TRBV5-1 with TRBJ2-1; 9 bases map to TRBD2. Germline V CDR1 and CDR2: SGHRS, YFSETQ. CDR3 length: 16 amino acids. V lost 4 bases to trimming and J lost 4 bases; unmatched junction nucleotides: 9.

This clonotype was counted at least ten times. The genes are TRBV24-1 and TRBJ2-1; D is perhaps TRBD2 (5 bases). The V gene's germline CDR1 is KGHDR and CDR2 SFDVKD. CDR3 size: 16 residues. The germline V and J ends were trimmed by 6 bases and 0 bases, with 14 bases remaining between them. CDR3: CATSRSSPPSYNEQFF. The CDR3 DNA reads TGTGCCACCAGTAGATCTAGCCCACCCTCCTACAATGAGCAGTTCTTC.